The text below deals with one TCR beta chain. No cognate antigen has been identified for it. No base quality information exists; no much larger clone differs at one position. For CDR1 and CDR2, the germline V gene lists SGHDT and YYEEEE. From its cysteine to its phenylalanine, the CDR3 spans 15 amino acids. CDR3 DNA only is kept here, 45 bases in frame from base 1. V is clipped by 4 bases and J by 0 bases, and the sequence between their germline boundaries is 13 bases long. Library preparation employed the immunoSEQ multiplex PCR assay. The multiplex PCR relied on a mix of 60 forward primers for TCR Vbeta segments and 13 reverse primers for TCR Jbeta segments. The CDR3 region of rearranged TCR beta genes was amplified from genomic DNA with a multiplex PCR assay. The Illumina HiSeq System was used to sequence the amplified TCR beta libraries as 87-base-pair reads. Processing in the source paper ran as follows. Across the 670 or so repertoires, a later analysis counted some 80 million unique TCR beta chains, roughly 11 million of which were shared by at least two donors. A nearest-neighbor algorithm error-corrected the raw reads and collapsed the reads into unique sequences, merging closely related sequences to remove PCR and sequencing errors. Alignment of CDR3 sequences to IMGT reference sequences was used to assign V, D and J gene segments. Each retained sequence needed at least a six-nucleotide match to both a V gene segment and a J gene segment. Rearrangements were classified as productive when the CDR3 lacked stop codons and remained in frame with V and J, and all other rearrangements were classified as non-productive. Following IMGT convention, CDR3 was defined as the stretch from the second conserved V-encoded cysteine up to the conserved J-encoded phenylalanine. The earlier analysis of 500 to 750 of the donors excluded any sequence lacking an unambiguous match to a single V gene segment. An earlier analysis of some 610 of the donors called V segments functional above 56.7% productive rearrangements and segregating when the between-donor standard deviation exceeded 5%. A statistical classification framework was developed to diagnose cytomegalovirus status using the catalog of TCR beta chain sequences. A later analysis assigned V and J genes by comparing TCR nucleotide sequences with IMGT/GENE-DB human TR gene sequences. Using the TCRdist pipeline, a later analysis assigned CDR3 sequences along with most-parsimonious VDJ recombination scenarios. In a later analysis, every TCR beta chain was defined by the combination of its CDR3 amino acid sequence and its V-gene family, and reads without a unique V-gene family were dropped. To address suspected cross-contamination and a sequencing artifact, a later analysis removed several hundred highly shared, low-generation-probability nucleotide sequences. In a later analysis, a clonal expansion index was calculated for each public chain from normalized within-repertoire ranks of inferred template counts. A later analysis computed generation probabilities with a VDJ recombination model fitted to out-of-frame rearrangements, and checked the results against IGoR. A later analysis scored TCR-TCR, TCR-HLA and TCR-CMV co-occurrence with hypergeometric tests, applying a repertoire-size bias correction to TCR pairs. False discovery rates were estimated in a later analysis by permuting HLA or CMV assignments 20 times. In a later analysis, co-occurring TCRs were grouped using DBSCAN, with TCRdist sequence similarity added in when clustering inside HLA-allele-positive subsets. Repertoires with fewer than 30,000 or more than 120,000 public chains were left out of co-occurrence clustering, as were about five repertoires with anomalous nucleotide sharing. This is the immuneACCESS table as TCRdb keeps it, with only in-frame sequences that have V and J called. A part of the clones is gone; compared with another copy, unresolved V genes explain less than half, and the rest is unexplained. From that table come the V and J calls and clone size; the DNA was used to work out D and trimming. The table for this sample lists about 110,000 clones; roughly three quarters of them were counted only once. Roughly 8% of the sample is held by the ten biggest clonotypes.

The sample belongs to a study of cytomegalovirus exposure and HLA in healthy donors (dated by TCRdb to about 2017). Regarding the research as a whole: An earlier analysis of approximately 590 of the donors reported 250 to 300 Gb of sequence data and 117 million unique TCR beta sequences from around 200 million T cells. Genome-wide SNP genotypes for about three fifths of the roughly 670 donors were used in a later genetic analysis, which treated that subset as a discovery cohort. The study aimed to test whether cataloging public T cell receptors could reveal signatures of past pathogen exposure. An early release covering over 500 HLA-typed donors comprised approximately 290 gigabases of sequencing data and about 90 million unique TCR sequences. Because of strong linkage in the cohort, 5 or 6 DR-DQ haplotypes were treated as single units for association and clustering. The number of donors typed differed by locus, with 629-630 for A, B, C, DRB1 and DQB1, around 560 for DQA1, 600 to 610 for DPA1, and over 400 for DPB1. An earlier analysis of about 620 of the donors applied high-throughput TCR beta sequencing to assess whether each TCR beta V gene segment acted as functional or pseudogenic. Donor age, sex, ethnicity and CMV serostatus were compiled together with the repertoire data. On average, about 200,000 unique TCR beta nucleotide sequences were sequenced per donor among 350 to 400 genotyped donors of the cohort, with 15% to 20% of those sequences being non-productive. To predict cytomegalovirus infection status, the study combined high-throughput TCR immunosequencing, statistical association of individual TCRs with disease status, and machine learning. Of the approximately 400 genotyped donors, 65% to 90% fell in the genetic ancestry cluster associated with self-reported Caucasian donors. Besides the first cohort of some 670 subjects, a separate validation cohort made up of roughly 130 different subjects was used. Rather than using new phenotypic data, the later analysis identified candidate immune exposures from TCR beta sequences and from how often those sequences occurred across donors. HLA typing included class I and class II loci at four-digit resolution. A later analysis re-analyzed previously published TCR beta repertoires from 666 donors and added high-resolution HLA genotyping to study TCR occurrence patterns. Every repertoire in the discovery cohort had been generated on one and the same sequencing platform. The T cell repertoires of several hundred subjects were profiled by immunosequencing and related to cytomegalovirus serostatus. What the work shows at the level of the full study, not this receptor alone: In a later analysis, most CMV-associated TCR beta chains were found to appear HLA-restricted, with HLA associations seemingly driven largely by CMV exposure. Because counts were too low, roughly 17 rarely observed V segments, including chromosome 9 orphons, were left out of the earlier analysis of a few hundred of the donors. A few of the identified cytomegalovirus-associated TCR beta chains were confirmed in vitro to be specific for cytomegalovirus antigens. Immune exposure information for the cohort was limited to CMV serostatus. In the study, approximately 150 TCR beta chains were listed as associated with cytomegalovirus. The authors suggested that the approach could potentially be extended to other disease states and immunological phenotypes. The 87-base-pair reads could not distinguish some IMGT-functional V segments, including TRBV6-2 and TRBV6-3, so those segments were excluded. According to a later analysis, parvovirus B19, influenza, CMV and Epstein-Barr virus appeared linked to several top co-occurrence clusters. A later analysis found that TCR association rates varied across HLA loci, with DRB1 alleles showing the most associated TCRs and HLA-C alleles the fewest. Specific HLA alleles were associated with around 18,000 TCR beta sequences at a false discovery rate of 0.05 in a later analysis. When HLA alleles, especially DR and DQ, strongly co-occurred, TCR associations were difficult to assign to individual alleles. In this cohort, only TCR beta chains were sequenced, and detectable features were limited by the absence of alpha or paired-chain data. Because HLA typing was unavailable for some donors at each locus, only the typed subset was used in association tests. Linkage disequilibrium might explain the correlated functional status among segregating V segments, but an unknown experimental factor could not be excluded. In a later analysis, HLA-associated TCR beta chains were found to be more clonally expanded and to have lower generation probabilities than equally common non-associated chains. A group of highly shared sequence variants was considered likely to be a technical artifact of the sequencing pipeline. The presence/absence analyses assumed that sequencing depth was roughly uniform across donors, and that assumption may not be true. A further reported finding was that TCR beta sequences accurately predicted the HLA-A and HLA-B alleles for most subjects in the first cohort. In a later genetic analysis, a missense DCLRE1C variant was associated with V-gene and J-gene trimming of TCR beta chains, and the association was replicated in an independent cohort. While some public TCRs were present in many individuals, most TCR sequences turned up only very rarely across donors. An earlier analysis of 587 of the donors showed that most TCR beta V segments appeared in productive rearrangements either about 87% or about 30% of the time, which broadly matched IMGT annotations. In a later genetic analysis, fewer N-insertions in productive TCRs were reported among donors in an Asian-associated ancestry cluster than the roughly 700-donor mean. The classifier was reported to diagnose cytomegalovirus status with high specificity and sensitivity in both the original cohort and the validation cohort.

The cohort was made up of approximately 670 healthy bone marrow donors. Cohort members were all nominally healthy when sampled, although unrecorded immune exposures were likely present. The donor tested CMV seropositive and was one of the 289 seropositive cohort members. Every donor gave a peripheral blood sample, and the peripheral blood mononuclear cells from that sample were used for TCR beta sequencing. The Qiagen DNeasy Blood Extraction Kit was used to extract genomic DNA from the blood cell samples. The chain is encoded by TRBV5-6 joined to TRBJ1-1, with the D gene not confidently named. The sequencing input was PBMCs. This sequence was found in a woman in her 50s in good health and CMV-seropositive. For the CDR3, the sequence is CASSRRDIMNTEAFF. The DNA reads TGTGCCAGCAGCCGGAGGGATATCATGAACACTGAAGCTTTCTTT.